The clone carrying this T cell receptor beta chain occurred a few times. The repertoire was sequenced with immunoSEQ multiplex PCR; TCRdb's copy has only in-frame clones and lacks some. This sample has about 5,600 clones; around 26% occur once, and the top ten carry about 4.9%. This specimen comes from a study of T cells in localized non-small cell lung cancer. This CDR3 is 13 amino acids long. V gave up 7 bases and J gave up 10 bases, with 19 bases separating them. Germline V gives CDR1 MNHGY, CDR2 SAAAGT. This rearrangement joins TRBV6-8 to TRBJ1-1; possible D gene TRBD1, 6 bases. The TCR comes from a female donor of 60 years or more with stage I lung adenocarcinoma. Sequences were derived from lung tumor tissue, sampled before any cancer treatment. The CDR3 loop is CASTRRGDGSAFF. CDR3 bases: TGTGCCAGCACCAGGAGGGGGGACGGGTCAGCTTTCTTT.